What follows are 3 T cell receptor beta chains derived from one specimen sequenced in a study of T cell changes during pregnancy in multiple sclerosis. Some clones are missing from TCRdb's copy, which holds only in-frame ones; the method was immunoSEQ multiplex PCR. Of about 21,000 clones in the sample, about 89% were seen once. This specimen consisted of CD8+ T cells from peripheral blood mononuclear cells, obtained in the second trimester of pregnancy. These receptors originate from a female donor in good health, enrolled as a control in a pregnancy study.

The V call is TRBV5-8, the J call TRBJ2-1; 11 bases fit TRBD1. This CDR3 contains 13 residues. Germline-derived CDR1 and CDR2 are SGHTS and YDEGEE. Trimming cost V 7 bases and J 7 bases; bases outside gene matches: 4. The CDR3 sequence is CASGTGGSNEQFF. CDR3 DNA sequence: TGTGCCAGCGGGACAGGGGGGAGTAATGAGCAGTTCTTC. The full variable domain, rest sourced from reference TRBV5-8 and TRBJ2-1, is EAGVTQSPTHLIKTRGQQATLRCSPISGHTSVYWYQQALGLGLQFLLWYDEGEERNRGNFPPRFSGRQFPNYSSELNVNALELEDSALYLCASGTGGSNEQFFGPGTRLTVL.

This chain joins TRBV15 and TRBJ2-3, with a weak D call TRBD2 (5 bases). Trimming took off 5 bases at V and 8 bases at J, with 20 bases between the two ends. Germline V gives CDR1 LNHNV, CDR2 YYDKDF (reference sequence). This CDR3 comprises 15 residues. CDR3 amino acids: CATSGYRDAGGTQYF. Written as DNA, the CDR3 is TGTGCCACCAGCGGGTACCGGGATGCCGGTGGTACGCAGTATTTT.

The J gene is TRBJ1-1, the V gene TRBV5-6, with D perhaps matching TRBD1 (5 bases). CDR1 SGHDT and CDR2 YYEEEE come from the germline V gene. The CDR3 consists of 17 residues. V lost 3 bases and J lost 0, with 18 bases in between. In nucleotides, the CDR3 is TGTGCCAGCAGCTCCGACGGGGGGTCCGCTATGAACACTGAAGCTTTCTTT. Translating gives CASSSDGGSAMNTEAFF.